These 5 T cell receptor beta chains came from one sample sequenced in a study of T cell repertoires in cytomegalovirus infection. These TCRs' antigens remain unknown. A single record per CDR3 protein comes from TCRdb applying MiXCR to the reads. The table has tens of thousands of distinct CDR3 sequences, 45% to 55% seen once; the top ten hold about 92%. The sample here was CD8+ T cells from cultured PBMCs, taken from culture after CMV antigen stimulation. The receptor source for this set is a human donor in good health (CMV status not recorded). Some clones in this sample may be carry-over from other donors' samples.

The rearrangement uses TRBV27 and TRBJ2-5; D may be TRBD1 (6 bases). This CDR3 has 16 amino acids. V lost 6 bases and J lost 5, with 22 bases in between. Germline V gene lookup returns CDR1 MNHEY and CDR2 SMNVEV (reference sequence). As DNA, the CDR3 is TGTGCCAGCAGCTCCCGAAGGACAGACGCACGGGAGACCCAGTACTTC. It codes for CASSSRRTDARETQYF.

The V and J genes are TRBV7-6 and TRBJ1-4; 7 bases agree with TRBD1. Unmatched junction bases numbered 4, after V lost 5 bases and J lost 4 bases. This CDR3 has 14 residues. Germline lookup yields CDR1 SGHVS and CDR2 FNYEAQ. The CDR3 spells CASSPGQYNEKLFF. CDR3 DNA sequence: TGTGCCAGCAGCCCGGGACAGTATAATGAAAAACTGTTTTTT.

This clonotype was picked up a small number of times. The rearrangement uses TRBV7-2 and TRBJ2-3, with 8 positions matching TRBD1. With 5 bases clipped from V and 4 bases from J, the junction kept 5 bases outside the gene matches. Germline loops: CDR1 SGHTA, CDR2 FQGNSA. There are 14 residues in the CDR3. CDR3 loop: CASSPGQGADTQYF. CDR3 DNA: TGTGCCAGCAGCCCCGGACAGGGCGCAGATACGCAGTATTTT.

This clonotype turned up a few times. The rearrangement links TRBV6-1 to TRBJ2-3; weak D call: TRBD1 (6 bases). The germline V gene has CDR1 MNHNS and CDR2 SASEGT. This CDR3 contains 14 residues. V dropped 4 bases and J dropped 2 bases, with 10 bases sitting between them. The chain's CDR3 is CASSAPGHTDTQYF. The CDR3 nucleotides read TGTGCCAGCAGTGCTCCGGGACACACAGATACGCAGTATTTT.

The chain employs TRBV7-6 and TRBJ2-5; TRBD1 aligns across 9 bases. V lost 2 bases and J lost 5; bases outside the gene matches: 6. CDR1 is SGHVS, CDR2 FNYEAQ, per germline. This CDR3 comprises 15 residues. The CDR3 DNA is TGTGCCAGCAGCTTAATGACAGGGGGTCAGGAGACCCAGTACTTC. Its protein product is CASSLMTGGQETQYF.